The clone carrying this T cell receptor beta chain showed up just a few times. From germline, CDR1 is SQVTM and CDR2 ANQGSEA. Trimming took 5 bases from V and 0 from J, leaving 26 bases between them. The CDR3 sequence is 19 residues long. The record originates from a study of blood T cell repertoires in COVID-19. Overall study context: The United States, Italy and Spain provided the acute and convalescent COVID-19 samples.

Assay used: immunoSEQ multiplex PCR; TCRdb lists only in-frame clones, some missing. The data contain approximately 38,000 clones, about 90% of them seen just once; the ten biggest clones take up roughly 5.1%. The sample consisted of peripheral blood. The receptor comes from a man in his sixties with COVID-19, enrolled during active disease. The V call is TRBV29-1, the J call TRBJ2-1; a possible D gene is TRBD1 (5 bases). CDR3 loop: CSVFLLRDRRLGSYNEQFF. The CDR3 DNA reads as TGCAGCGTTTTCCTTCTCAGGGATCGACGGCTAGGCTCCTACAATGAGCAGTTCTTC.